These 32 T cell receptor beta chains originate from one sample sequenced in a study of long-term antiretroviral therapy in people with HIV. The libraries were made with immunoSEQ v3.0 at survey level. TCRdb's table, derived via immunoSEQ multiplex PCR, lists solely in-frame clones and lacks some. The repertoire has 20,000 to 25,000 clones, under 90% of them found once; the top ten carry more than 8%. Source: unsorted PBMCs, taken at the start of antiretroviral therapy. Receptor source: a man aged 45-60 years with HIV.

This clone was detected only once. This chain uses TRBV20-1 with TRBJ2-2; D is ambiguous. The germline CDR1 and CDR2 sequences are DFQATT and SNEGSKA (reference sequence). The CDR3 covers 11 residues. Trimming removed 7 bases at V and 0 bases at J, with 3 bases between. The chain's CDR3 is CSGTNTGELFF. Here the CDR3 DNA reads TGCAGTGGAACGAACACCGGGGAGCTGTTTTTT.

This clone has only a few counts. The chain uses TRBV18 and TRBJ1-5; D gene uncertain. The V end was cut by 5 bases, the J end by 3 bases, with 8 bases between. CDR1 and CDR2 from the germline V gene are KGHSH and LQKENI. CDR3 length: 13 amino acids. The CDR3 sequence is CASSGLYNQPQHF. CDR3 DNA: TGTGCCAGCTCAGGGCTATACAATCAGCCCCAGCATTTT.

V usage is TRBV6-5 and J usage is TRBJ1-5; 7 nucleotides align to TRBD1. Trimming took 5 bases from V and 7 from J; bases not matched to a gene: 5. Germline loops: CDR1 MNHEY, CDR2 SVGAGI. This CDR3 comprises 13 residues. The DNA for the CDR3 is TGTGCCAGCAGTGTGAACAGGGGACAGCCCCAGCATTTT. Encoded protein: CASSVNRGQPQHF.

This chain uses TRBV5-6 with TRBJ2-3; 8 nucleotides align to TRBD1. This CDR3 contains 16 residues. Looked up from germline, CDR1 is SGHDT and CDR2 is YYEEEE. Trimming cost V 1 base and J 4 bases; bases outside gene matches: 8. This CDR3 reads CASSLRTGRFADTQYF. For the CDR3, the DNA is TGTGCCAGCAGCTTGAGGACAGGGCGGTTTGCAGATACGCAGTATTTT.

This chain uses TRBV6-6 with TRBJ2-1; D not certain. The CDR3 covers 12 residues. The V end was cut by 2 bases, the J end by 7 bases, with 6 bases between. CDR1 MNHNY and CDR2 SVGAGI come from the germline V gene (reference sequence). CDR3 sequence reads: CASSYLQNEQFF. Here the CDR3 DNA reads TGTGCCAGCAGTTACCTGCAGAATGAGCAGTTCTTC.

The chain couples TRBV9 to TRBJ1-2; a possible D gene is TRBD1 (5 bases). CDR1 is SGDLS and CDR2 is YYNGEE in the germline V gene. CDR3 size: 14 residues. The germline V and J ends were trimmed by 2 bases and 1 base, with 9 bases remaining between them. CDR3 in DNA: TGTGCCAGCAGCGTTGGGGGGGTTAACTATGGCTACACCTTC. This sequence encodes CASSVGGVNYGYTF.

V usage is TRBV4-1 and J usage is TRBJ2-7, with D tentatively TRBD1 (5 bases). V was trimmed by 4 bases and J by 7 bases, leaving 14 bases between them. The germline V gene has CDR1 MGHRA and CDR2 YSYEKL. CDR3 size: 13 residues. CDR3 residues: CASSRRVGVEQYF. In DNA, the CDR3 is TGCGCCAGCAGCCGCAGAGTAGGGGTAGAGCAGTACTTC.

The table lists this clone with a few counts. This chain uses TRBV7-2 with TRBJ2-7; 13 bases line up with TRBD2. The V segment lost 2 bases and the J segment 6 bases; nucleotides outside the gene matches: 7. Germline V gives CDR1 SGHTA, CDR2 FQGNSA. The CDR3 loop spans 16 amino acids. CDR3 sequence (DNA): TGTGCCAGCAGCTTAACGACTAGCGGGAGGAATGGCGAGCAGTACTTC. This encodes CASSLTTSGRNGEQYF.

The chain uses TRBV28 and TRBJ2-1; 12 nucleotides match TRBD2. V was pared by 6 bases and J by 6 bases, with 12 bases of the junction left unmatched. The CDR3 is 17 residues long. Looked up from germline, CDR1 is MDHEN and CDR2 is SYDVKM. CDR3 nucleotide sequence: TGTGCCAGCAGCTACAACTTACTAGCGGGAGGTCCCAATGAGCAGTTCTTC. The encoded protein is CASSYNLLAGGPNEQFF. Full variable domain (remainder filled in from reference TRBV28 and TRBJ2-1): DVKVTQSSRYLVKRTGEKVFLECVQDMDHENMFWYRQDPGLGLRLIYFSYDVKMKEKGDIPEGYSVSREKKERFSLILESASTNQTSMYLCASSYNLLAGGPNEQFFGPGTRLTVL.

The chain has TRBV15 and TRBJ2-1, with TRBD1 as a possible D gene (6 bases). The V end was cut by 5 bases, the J end by 6 bases, with 23 bases between. Germline V gives CDR1 LNHNV, CDR2 YYDKDF (reference sequence). This CDR3 is 17 amino acids long. The CDR3 protein is CATSSREIWQGPNEQFF. The CDR3 DNA follows: TGTGCCACCAGCTCCCGAGAGATATGGCAGGGGCCCAATGAGCAGTTCTTC. The full variable domain, completed using reference TRBV15 and TRBJ2-1, is DAMVIQNPRYQVTQFGKPVTLSCSQTLNHNVMYWYQQKSSQAPKLLFHYYDKDFNNEADTPDNFQSRRPNTSFCFLDIRSPGLGDTAMYLCATSSREIWQGPNEQFFGPGTRLTVL.

The chain combines TRBV28 with TRBJ2-7, with TRBD1 matching 7 bases. CDR1 MDHEN and CDR2 SYDVKM come from the germline V gene. CDR3 length: 14 residues. Trimming at V came to 5 bases and at J to 3 bases, leaving 7 bases not matched to a gene. The CDR3 DNA is TGTGCCAGCAGTCGGACAGGACTCTACTACGAGCAGTACTTC. As protein: CASSRTGLYYEQYF.

The chain couples TRBV28 to TRBJ2-5; 8 nucleotides agree with TRBD1. The length of the CDR3 is 15 residues. Looked up from germline, CDR1 is MDHEN and CDR2 is SYDVKM. V shed 3 bases and J 5 bases; nucleotides not matched to a gene: 8. CDR3 region: CASSFRTGKGETQYF. In nucleotides, the CDR3 is TGTGCCAGCAGTTTCAGGACAGGGAAGGGGGAGACCCAGTACTTC.

The rearrangement uses TRBV5-6 and TRBJ1-2; 7 nucleotides agree with TRBD1. The CDR3 length is 15 residues. Germline assignment: CDR1 SGHDT and CDR2 YYEEEE. V gave up 3 bases and J gave up 9 bases; unmatched junction bases: 14. The DNA for the CDR3 is TGTGCCAGCAGCTCCTGGGACAGAAGACCCCAACGCTACACCTTC. Its translation: CASSSWDRRPQRYTF.

This clone was recorded a few times. V gene TRBV19 combines with J gene TRBJ1-2, with 7 positions matching TRBD1. J gave up 7 bases and V 7 bases, and 6 bases lay outside the gene matches. The CDR3 totals 12 residues. In germline, CDR1 is LNHDA, CDR2 SQIVND (reference sequence). CDR3 sequence reads: CASNRGAGGYTF. Here the CDR3 DNA reads TGTGCCAGTAACAGGGGAGCGGGTGGCTACACCTTC.

The DNA of the CDR3 is TGTGCCAGCAAAAGGGCGCAACAGGTGAACTATGGCTACACCTTC. This encodes CASKRAQQVNYGYTF. This chain connects TRBV6-5 to TRBJ1-2; TRBD1 might be the D (5 bases). Trimming took 7 bases from V and 2 from J, leaving 17 bases between them. The germline V gene encodes CDR1 MNHEY and CDR2 SVGAGI. The CDR3 sequence is 15 residues long.

V usage is TRBV11-2 and J usage is TRBJ2-7, with a possible D match to TRBD2 (5 bases). CDR3 length equals 13 residues. CDR1 is SGHAT and CDR2 is FQNNGV in the germline V gene. V lost 5 bases to trimming and J lost 0 bases, with 8 bases between them. The CDR3 reads CASSPGNSYEQYF. For the CDR3, the DNA is TGTGCCAGCAGCCCCGGGAACTCCTACGAGCAGTACTTC.

This clone turned up a few times. This sequence joins TRBV7-6 and TRBJ2-7; 7 nucleotides line up with TRBD1. The V gene end was trimmed by 0 bases and the J gene end by 1 base; junction bases not matched to a gene: 3. The CDR3 loop spans 15 amino acids. Germline-derived CDR1 and CDR2 are SGHVS and FNYEAQ. CDR3 DNA: TGTGCCAGCAGCTTAGCGACGGGACAGTCCTACGAGCAGTACTTC. It translates to CASSLATGQSYEQYF. Full variable domain (outside the CDR3, taken from reference TRBV7-6 and TRBJ2-7): GAGVSQSPRYKVTKRGQDVALRCDPISGHVSLYWYRQALGQGPEFLTYFNYEAQQDKSGLPNDRFSAERPEGSISTLTIQRTEQRDSAMYRCASSLATGQSYEQYFGPGTRLTVT.

This clone appeared a single time. The rearrangement uses TRBV4-3 and TRBJ2-1, with D maybe TRBD1 (5 bases). The CDR3 consists of 15 residues. The germline gives CDR1 LGHNA, CDR2 YSLEER. Trimming left V 1 base short and J 8 bases short, with 15 bases between. The CDR3 is CASSQASLRGDEQFF. The DNA for the CDR3 is TGCGCCAGCAGCCAAGCCTCCCTTAGGGGCGATGAGCAGTTCTTC.

The chain employs TRBV30 and TRBJ2-1; D is uncertain. The CDR3 is made up of 12 amino acids. Germline V gene sequence: CDR1 GTSNPN, CDR2 SVGIG (reference sequence). Trimming took off 2 bases at V and 4 bases at J, with 6 bases between the two ends. CDR3 in DNA: TGTGCCTGGAGTTTAGGTTACAATGAGCAGTTCTTC. Encoded protein: CAWSLGYNEQFF.

V gene TRBV30 combines with J gene TRBJ1-2; D ambiguous. V was trimmed by 0 bases and J by 1 base, leaving 3 bases between them. CDR3 length equals 12 residues. Germline CDR1 reads GTSNPN; CDR2 reads SVGIG (reference sequence). The CDR3 DNA follows: TGTGCCTGGAGTGTATATAACTATGGCTACACCTTC. Protein: CAWSVYNYGYTF.

The rearrangement links TRBV4-1 to TRBJ2-7; 7 bases line up with TRBD1. This CDR3 contains 17 residues. Germline values: CDR1 MGHRA, CDR2 YSYEKL. Trimming removed 4 bases from V and 2 bases from J; junction bases left unmatched: 14. The CDR3 DNA is TGCGCCAGCAGCCTAAACTTGCCCCGGGACAGAACCTACGAGCAGTACTTC. Protein sequence: CASSLNLPRDRTYEQYF.

The chain uses TRBV4-3 and TRBJ2-7, with 8 bases matching TRBD1. The germline V gene encodes CDR1 LGHNA and CDR2 YSLEER. The V gene end was trimmed by 4 bases and the J gene end by 1 base; junction bases not matched to a gene: 9. The CDR3 runs 16 residues. Written as DNA, the CDR3 is TGCGCCAGCAGCCCCTTAAGGGGACAGGCTTCCTACGAGCAGTACTTC. As protein: CASSPLRGQASYEQYF.

The chain uses TRBV7-2 and TRBJ2-3, with TRBD2 matching over 8 bases. The CDR3 is 16 residues long. With 5 bases clipped from V and 2 bases from J, the junction kept 9 bases outside the gene matches. The germline CDR1 and CDR2 sequences are SGHTA and FQGNSA. In DNA, the CDR3 is TGTGCCAGCAGCCTAGAGGCGGGGGGATTCACAGATACGCAGTATTTT. Protein product: CASSLEAGGFTDTQYF.

The chain couples TRBV5-4 to TRBJ2-3; D may be TRBD2 (6 bases). CDR3 length: 15 amino acids. The germline gives CDR1 SGHNT, CDR2 YYREEE (reference sequence). V was clipped by 4 bases and J by 2 bases, with 14 bases between them. In nucleotides, the CDR3 is TGTGCCAGCAGCAAACCTAGCGAGAACACAGATACGCAGTATTTT. Translating it yields CASSKPSENTDTQYF.

This chain connects TRBV28 to TRBJ2-1, with 7 bases that match TRBD1. The CDR3 has 15 amino acids. Germline values: CDR1 MDHEN, CDR2 SYDVKM. V dropped 7 bases and J dropped 0; count of bases not matched to a gene: 6. The CDR3 reads CASTNRGSSYNEQFF. In DNA, the CDR3 is TGTGCCAGCACTAACAGGGGAAGCTCCTACAATGAGCAGTTCTTC.

This clone was recorded once. The chain couples TRBV9 to TRBJ2-1; 7 nucleotides align to TRBD2. V shed 4 bases and J 10 bases; nucleotides not matched to a gene: 11. Looked up from germline, CDR1 is SGDLS and CDR2 is YYNGEE. This CDR3 has 14 amino acids. This chain's CDR3 is CASSQGLVLNEQFF. The CDR3 coding sequence is TGTGCCAGCAGCCAAGGACTAGTCCTTAACGAGCAGTTCTTC.

This chain joins TRBV2 and TRBJ2-3; tentative D call: TRBD1 (6 bases). Germline-derived CDR1 and CDR2 are SNHLY and FYNNEI. With 5 bases removed from V and 5 bases from J, the gap between germline ends came to 11 bases. There are 13 residues in the CDR3. The CDR3 DNA sequence: TGTGCCAGCAGTTTACAGGGAAGAGATACGCAGTATTTT. Translated, it gives CASSLQGRDTQYF.

The chain links TRBV28 to TRBJ1-5; 7 bases are a match to TRBD1. The CDR3 is made up of 14 amino acids. The J segment lost 4 bases and the V segment lost 2 bases, leaving 2 bases of the junction unmatched. Germline CDR1 is MDHEN and CDR2 is SYDVKM. CDR3 sequence reads: CASSLSRGNQPQHF. CDR3 coding DNA: TGTGCCAGCAGTTTAAGCAGGGGGAATCAGCCCCAGCATTTT.

The chain carries TRBV7-9 and TRBJ1-2; D uncertain. The V gene lost 1 base and the J gene lost 3 bases, with 0 bases spanning the gap. Germline-derived CDR1 and CDR2 are SEHNR and FQNEAQ (reference sequence). This CDR3 has 11 residues. CDR3 coding DNA: TGTGCCAGCAGCTTAGACTATGGCTACACCTTC. Translation: CASSLDYGYTF.

The chain joins TRBV7-8 to TRBJ1-5; D perhaps matches TRBD1 (5 bases). The CDR3 sequence is 15 residues long. V was shortened by 5 bases and J by 0 bases, with 11 bases between the two germline ends. Germline lookup yields CDR1 SGHVS and CDR2 FQNEAQ. The CDR3 loop is CASSHGGDSNQPQHF. CDR3 nucleotides: TGTGCCAGCAGCCATGGGGGAGATAGCAATCAGCCCCAGCATTTT.

The chain combines TRBV30 with TRBJ1-1; D uncertain. Germline V gene lookup returns CDR1 GTSNPN and CDR2 SVGIG (reference sequence). Trimming removed 3 bases from V and 0 bases from J, with 8 bases in between. CDR3 length equals 13 residues. CDR3 coding DNA: TGTGCCTGGAGAGAGCAAATGAACACTGAAGCTTTCTTT. Translation: CAWREQMNTEAFF.

The gene calls are TRBV28 and TRBJ1-2; TRBD1 is a possible D gene (6 bases). Germline V gene data show CDR1 as MDHEN and CDR2 as SYDVKM. The CDR3 is made up of 16 amino acids. Trimming pared 2 bases from V and 4 bases from J, leaving 17 bases between. This CDR3 is CASSLPQRGHLYGYTF. CDR3 bases: TGTGCCAGCAGTTTACCCCAACGGGGACATCTCTATGGCTACACCTTC.